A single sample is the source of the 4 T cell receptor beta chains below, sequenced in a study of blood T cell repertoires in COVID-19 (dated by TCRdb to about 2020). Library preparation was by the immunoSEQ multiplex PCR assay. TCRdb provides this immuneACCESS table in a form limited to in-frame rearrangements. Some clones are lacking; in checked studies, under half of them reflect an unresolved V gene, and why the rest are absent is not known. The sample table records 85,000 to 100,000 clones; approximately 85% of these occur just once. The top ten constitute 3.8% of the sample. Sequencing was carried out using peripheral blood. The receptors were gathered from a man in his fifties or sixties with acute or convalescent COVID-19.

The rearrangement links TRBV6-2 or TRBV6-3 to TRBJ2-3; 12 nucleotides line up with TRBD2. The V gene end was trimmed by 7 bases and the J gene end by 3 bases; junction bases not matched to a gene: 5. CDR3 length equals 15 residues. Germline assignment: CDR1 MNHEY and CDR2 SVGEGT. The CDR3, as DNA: TGTGCCAGCAACCCGGGACTAGCGGGTACAGATACGCAGTATTTT. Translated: CASNPGLAGTDTQYF.

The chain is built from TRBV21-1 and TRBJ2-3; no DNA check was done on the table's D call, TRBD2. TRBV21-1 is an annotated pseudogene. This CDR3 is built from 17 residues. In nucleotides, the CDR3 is TGTGCCAGCAGCAAAAGAACTAGCGGGTCCTCCACAGATACGCAGTATTTT. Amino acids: CASSKRTSGSSTDTQYF.

This CDR3 reads CASSLKSPGQGAWEQFF. CDR3 bases: TGTGCCAGCTCATTAAAGTCACCGGGACAGGGGGCTTGGGAGCAGTTCTTC. This chain links TRBV18 with TRBJ2-1, with 12 bases lining up with TRBD1. There are 17 residues in the CDR3. With 5 bases clipped from V and 10 bases from J, the junction kept 15 bases outside the gene matches. Germline CDR1 and CDR2: KGHSH and LQKENI.

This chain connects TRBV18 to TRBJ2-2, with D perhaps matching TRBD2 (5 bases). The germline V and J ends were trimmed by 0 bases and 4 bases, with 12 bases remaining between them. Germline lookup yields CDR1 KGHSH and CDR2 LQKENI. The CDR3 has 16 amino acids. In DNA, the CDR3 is TGTGCCAGCTCACCACCGGGTCTTCGGGGCACCGGGGAGCTGTTTTTT. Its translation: CASSPPGLRGTGELFF.